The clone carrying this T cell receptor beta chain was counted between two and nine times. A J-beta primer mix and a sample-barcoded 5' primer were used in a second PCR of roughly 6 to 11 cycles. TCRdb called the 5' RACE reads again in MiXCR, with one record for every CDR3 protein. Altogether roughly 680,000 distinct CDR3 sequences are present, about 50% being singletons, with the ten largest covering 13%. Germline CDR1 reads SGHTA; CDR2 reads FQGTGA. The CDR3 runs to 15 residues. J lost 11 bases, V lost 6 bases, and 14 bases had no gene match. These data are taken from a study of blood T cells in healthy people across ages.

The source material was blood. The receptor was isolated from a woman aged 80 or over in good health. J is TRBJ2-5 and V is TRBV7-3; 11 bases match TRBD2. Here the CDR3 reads CASSLAGGFRNEQYF. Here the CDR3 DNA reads TGTGCCAGCAGTTTAGCGGGGGGGTTTAGAAATGAGCAGTACTTC.